The 25 T cell receptor beta chains in this list originate from one sample, sequenced in a study of immune evolution from preneoplasia to lung adenocarcinoma. Data came from immunoSEQ multiplex PCR; TCRdb stores just in-frame clones and leaves some out. The data contain under 7,500 clones, roughly 83% of them seen just once; the ten biggest clones take up 7.5% to 9.5%. Sequenced sample: FFPE minimally invasive lung adenocarcinoma tissue. The receptors were sampled from a person between 65 and 79 years old with lung adenocarcinoma.

CDR3 in DNA: TGTGCCAGCAGCCCCGGGCCAGGGGGCTACGAGCAGTACTTC. Its translation is CASSPGPGGYEQYF. The rearrangement uses TRBV11-3 and TRBJ2-7, with 7 positions matching TRBD1. The CDR3 length is 14 residues. The J segment lost 3 bases and the V segment lost 5 bases, leaving 7 bases of the junction unmatched. Germline CDR1 reads SGHNT; CDR2 reads YENEEA.

The chain has TRBV6-5 and TRBJ1-2; no firm D call. The CDR3 consists of 13 residues. Germline lookup yields CDR1 MNHEY and CDR2 SVGAGI. The V gene lost 2 bases and the J gene lost 4 bases, with 8 bases spanning the gap. The CDR3 region has the DNA TGTGCCAGCAGTTACGCAGAGACCTATGGCTACACCTTC. It yields the protein CASSYAETYGYTF.

The chain has TRBV7-2 and TRBJ2-7, with 12 bases matching TRBD2. Germline V gene data show CDR1 as SGHTA and CDR2 as FQGNSA. V lost 4 bases, J lost 4 bases, and 5 bases stayed unmatched. The CDR3 totals 15 residues. CDR3 sequence: CASSSLAGGVYEQYF. CDR3 nucleotides: TGTGCCAGCAGCTCACTAGCGGGAGGAGTATACGAGCAGTACTTC.

The rearrangement links TRBV9 to TRBJ1-1, with TRBD1 matching over 7 bases. From germline, CDR1 is SGDLS and CDR2 YYNGEE. This CDR3 has 15 amino acids. Trimming cost V 4 bases and J 0 bases; bases outside gene matches: 6. This CDR3 reads CASSPQTGMNTEAFF. The CDR3 nucleotides are TGTGCCAGCAGCCCCCAGACAGGGATGAACACTGAAGCTTTCTTT.

V usage is TRBV6-1 and J usage is TRBJ1-6, with a weak D call TRBD1 (6 bases). This CDR3 has 14 residues. CDR1 and CDR2 (germline): MNHNS, SASEGT. The germline V and J ends were trimmed by 2 bases and 7 bases, with 9 bases remaining between them. CDR3 DNA sequence: TGTGCCAGCAGTGAACGCAGGGGAAATTCACCCCTCCACTTT. Its protein is CASSERRGNSPLHF.

This clone was counted once. The V gene is TRBV19, the J gene TRBJ2-3, with TRBD1 matching over 8 bases. V lost 4 bases and J lost 6; bases outside the gene matches: 9. CDR1 and CDR2 (germline): LNHDA, SQIVND (reference sequence). The CDR3 length is 15 residues. The CDR3, as DNA: TGTGCCAGTAGTACCCATATAACAGGGGGGGATACGCAGTATTTT. Its protein is CASSTHITGGDTQYF.

The V call is TRBV29-1, the J call TRBJ2-1; 9 bases align to TRBD1. Germline V gene lookup returns CDR1 SQVTM and CDR2 ANQGSEA. This CDR3 region has 15 residues. V dropped 7 bases and J dropped 3; count of bases not matched to a gene: 10. The CDR3 loop reads CSGTQGAVSYNEQFF. CDR3 DNA: TGCAGCGGAACACAGGGGGCGGTAAGCTACAATGAGCAGTTCTTC.

The CDR3 sequence is CAWNLGTAPYEQYF. CDR3 coding DNA: TGTGCCTGGAACCTAGGGACAGCCCCCTACGAGCAGTACTTC. V usage is TRBV30 and J usage is TRBJ2-5; 7 bases fit TRBD1. The J call is uncertain, as TRBJ2-7 better fits the DNA end. The CDR3 is 14 residues long. CDR1 is GTSNPN, CDR2 SVGIG, per germline (reference sequence).

The chain is built from TRBV7-2 and TRBJ2-7; D perhaps matches TRBD2 (5 bases). This CDR3 spans 11 amino acids. With 3 bases removed from V and 7 bases from J, the gap between germline ends came to 7 bases. Per the germline V gene, CDR1 is SGHTA and CDR2 is FQGNSA. The DNA of the CDR3 is TGTGCCAGCAGCTTCGGACTTGAGCAGTACTTC. Translated, it gives CASSFGLEQYF.

V usage is TRBV25-1 and J usage is TRBJ1-2; a possible D gene is TRBD1 (5 bases). Germline V CDR1 and CDR2: MGHDK, SYGVNS. Deletions cut 2 bases from V and 8 bases from J, with 6 bases between. The CDR3 extends over 11 amino acids. The CDR3 spells CASSEGGGYTF. The CDR3 coding sequence is TGTGCCAGCAGTGAAGGGGGAGGCTACACCTTC.

This clone has only a few counts. This chain connects TRBV7-2 to TRBJ1-1; a weak D match, TRBD1 (6 bases). Germline values: CDR1 SGHTA, CDR2 FQGNSA. This CDR3 comprises 14 residues. V lost 3 bases and J 1 base, leaving 9 bases between the germline ends. The CDR3: CASSFRGGNTEAFF. DNA for the CDR3: TGTGCCAGCAGCTTCAGGGGAGGGAACACTGAAGCTTTCTTT. Full variable domain (rest looked up from reference TRBV7-2 and TRBJ1-1): GAGVSQSPSNKVTEKGKDVELRCDPISGHTALYWYRQSLGQGLEFLIYFQGNSAPDKSGLPSDRFSAERTGGSVSTLTIQRTQQEDSAVYLCASSFRGGNTEAFFGQGTRLTVV.

The gene calls are TRBV5-1 and TRBJ2-7; D remains unclear. The CDR3 is 12 amino acids. Germline CDR1 reads SGHRS; CDR2 reads YFSETQ. V was trimmed by 0 bases and J by 3 bases, leaving 4 bases between them. Written as DNA, the CDR3 is TGCGCCAGCAGCTTGGCAAACTACGAGCAGTACTTC. Translated, it gives CASSLANYEQYF. Filled out from reference TRBV5-1 and TRBJ2-7, the complete variable domain reads KAGVTQTPRYLIKTRGQQVTLSCSPISGHRSVSWYQQTPGQGLQFLFEYFSETQRNKGNFPGRFSGRQFSNSRSEMNVSTLELGDSALYLCASSLANYEQYFGPGTRLTVT.

This chain links TRBV19 with TRBJ1-5, with 7 bases aligning to TRBD1. The CDR3 totals 15 residues. Germline assignment: CDR1 LNHDA and CDR2 SQIVND (reference sequence). V shed 5 bases and J 5 bases; nucleotides not matched to a gene: 9. The CDR3 protein is CASSLRQGGDQPQHF. Here the CDR3 DNA reads TGTGCCAGTAGTCTCAGACAGGGTGGCGATCAGCCCCAGCATTTT.

V and J are TRBV7-2 and TRBJ2-5; the D is unclear. Trimming stripped 1 base from V and 1 base from J, with 10 bases between. The CDR3 has 15 amino acids. Germline loops: CDR1 SGHTA, CDR2 FQGNSA. The DNA of the CDR3 is TGTGCCAGCAGCTTAGAAGGAAAGATCCAAGAGACCCAGTACTTC. As protein: CASSLEGKIQETQYF.

This rearrangement joins TRBV6-1 to TRBJ2-7; 10 bases line up with TRBD1. Trimming at V came to 8 bases and at J to 3 bases, leaving 7 bases not matched to a gene. This CDR3 has 14 residues. The germline V gene has CDR1 MNHNS and CDR2 SASEGT. CDR3 amino acids: CASAPGQGYYEQYF. CDR3 sequence (DNA): TGTGCCAGCGCTCCGGGACAGGGGTACTACGAGCAGTACTTC.

This chain links TRBV19 with TRBJ2-5, with unresolved D. In germline, CDR1 is LNHDA, CDR2 SQIVND (reference sequence). CDR3 length equals 13 residues. V was trimmed by 3 bases and J by 6 bases, leaving 11 bases between them. In nucleotides, the CDR3 is TGTGCCAGTAGTATGAGAGACCAGAAGACCCAGTACTTC. This encodes CASSMRDQKTQYF.

The chain recombines TRBV28 with TRBJ2-3; 12 bases are a match to TRBD2. The germline CDR1 and CDR2 sequences are MDHEN and SYDVKM. V trimming: 2 bases; J trimming: 13 bases; junction bases outside the gene matches: 1. This CDR3 has 12 amino acids. In DNA form, the CDR3 reads TGTGCCAGCAGTTTAAGGACTAGCGGGAAGTATTTT. Protein product: CASSLRTSGKYF. The full variable domain, completed using reference TRBV28 and TRBJ2-3, is DVKVTQSSRYLVKRTGEKVFLECVQDMDHENMFWYRQDPGLGLRLIYFSYDVKMKEKGDIPEGYSVSREKKERFSLILESASTNQTSMYLCASSLRTSGKYFGPGTRLTVL.

In its sample, this clone was seen once. The CDR3, as DNA: TGTGCCAGCAGTCCGACACAAAGCGGGTCGTACGAGCAGTACTTC. This encodes CASSPTQSGSYEQYF. The chain links TRBV27 to TRBJ2-7; D is perhaps TRBD2 (6 bases). Germline-derived CDR1 and CDR2 are MNHEY and SMNVEV (reference sequence). V was trimmed by 5 bases and J by 4 bases, leaving 18 bases between them. The CDR3 extends over 15 amino acids.

J is TRBJ2-7 and V is TRBV29-1; D remains unclear. The V end was cut by 6 bases, the J end by 7 bases, with 22 bases between. Germline V CDR1 and CDR2: SQVTM, ANQGSEA. The CDR3 has 14 residues. This CDR3 is CSVSSLNTVGEQYF. The CDR3 nucleotides read TGCAGCGTCTCCTCCCTTAACACCGTCGGGGAGCAGTACTTC.

V is TRBV5-1 and J is TRBJ2-1; 10 nucleotides match TRBD2. V shed 0 bases, J shed 6 bases, and the junction held 6 bases outside the gene matches. Germline V gene sequence: CDR1 SGHRS, CDR2 YFSETQ. The CDR3 has 16 amino acids. The CDR3 spells CASSLAASGGLNEQFF. CDR3 sequence (DNA): TGCGCCAGCAGCTTGGCTGCTAGCGGGGGACTCAATGAGCAGTTCTTC.

For this clone: The junction does not match germline at one end; this may be a read error. The CDR3 DNA follows: TGCGCCAACCAGGACCCCGGAATCTTT. The encoded protein is CANQDPGIF. This chain links TRBV5-1 with TRBJ1-1; D unclear. CDR1 SGHRS and CDR2 YFSETQ come from the germline V gene. This CDR3 is built from 9 residues.

J is TRBJ2-2 and V is TRBV7-8; D ambiguous. With 0 bases removed from V and 8 bases from J, the gap between germline ends came to 4 bases. The length of the CDR3 is 12 residues. Germline V lookup: CDR1 SGHVS, CDR2 FQNEAQ. CDR3 coding DNA: TGTGCCAGCAGCTTAGCCGCTGGGGAGCTGTTTTTT. This gives the protein CASSLAAGELFF.

The genes are TRBV27 and TRBJ1-5; no firm D call. V gave up 3 bases and J gave up 7 bases, with 10 bases separating them. The CDR3 runs to 13 residues. CDR1 and CDR2 from the germline V gene are MNHEY and SMNVEV (reference sequence). The CDR3 loop reads CASSLAFTQPQHF. CDR3 coding DNA: TGTGCCAGCAGTTTGGCCTTCACGCAGCCCCAGCATTTT.

As for this clone: An end of the junction does not agree with germline; a read error may underlie this. This rearrangement joins TRBV30 to TRBJ2-5; D possibly corresponds to TRBD1 (5 bases). CDR3 length: 12 residues. Germline V CDR1 and CDR2: GTSNPN, SVGIG (reference sequence). CDR3 DNA sequence: TGTGCCTGGAGCAGACAGCCAGAGATCCAGTACTTC. This encodes CAWSRQPEIQYF.

The V and J genes are TRBV19 and TRBJ1-3; perhaps TRBD1 as D (5 bases). CDR1 is LNHDA, CDR2 SQIVND, per germline (reference sequence). This CDR3 is 19 amino acids long. V was cut by 6 bases and J by 2 bases, with 26 bases left in between. CDR3 nucleotides: TGTGCCAGTAGAGCCACTGGAATGGGGCGCTATAGGGCTGGAAACACCATATATTTT. Its protein is CASRATGMGRYRAGNTIYF.